The sequence of this T cell receptor beta chain was determined in a study of blood T cell repertoires in COVID-19. Repertoires were generated with immunoSEQ multiplex PCR, while TCRdb's copy carries only in-frame clones and drops some. The sample lists some 80,000 clones, roughly 90% occurring once. V was shortened by 9 bases and J by 3 bases, with 14 bases between the two germline ends. The CDR3 runs to 14 residues. In germline, CDR1 is LNHDA, CDR2 SQIVND (reference sequence). The sample taken for sequencing was peripheral blood. The chain recombines TRBV19 with TRBJ1-4; possibly TRBD1 for D (5 bases). The receptor was isolated from a man aged 45-60 years with COVID-19, enrolled during active disease. The chain's CDR3 is CASEKTASNEKLFF. DNA of the CDR3: TGTGCCAGCGAAAAGACAGCCTCTAATGAAAAACTGTTTTTT. Supplemented by reference TRBV19 and TRBJ1-4, the full variable domain reads DGGITQSPKYLFRKEGQNVTLSCEQNLNHDAMYWYRQDPGQGLRLIYYSQIVNDFQKGDIAEGYSVSREKKESFPLTVTSAQKNPTAFYLCASEKTASNEKLFFGSGTQLSVL.